The source of this T cell receptor (beta chain) is a study of graft-versus-host responses after intestinal transplantation. The CDR3 consists of 15 residues. The germline V gene encodes CDR1 LNHDA and CDR2 SQIVND (reference sequence). V shed 4 bases, J shed 8 bases, and the junction held 9 bases outside the gene matches. Assay used: immunoSEQ multiplex PCR; TCRdb lists only in-frame clones, some missing. The data contain tens of thousands of clones, approximately 87% of them singletons. For this clone: What it binds is unknown.

The sample in question was unstimulated CD4+ T cells sorted from spleen or lymph node cells, obtained before transplant. This clonotype was obtained from a human donor who was the organ donor for an intestinal transplant. The chain is built from TRBV19 and TRBJ1-2, with 11 bases lining up with TRBD1. CDR3 region: CASSTQPGTGGGYTF. CDR3 coding DNA: TGTGCCAGTAGTACCCAGCCCGGGACAGGGGGAGGCTACACCTTC.